This TCR beta chain comes out of a study of blood T cells in healthy people across ages. The CDR3 has 19 amino acids. V was trimmed by 7 bases and J by 0 bases, leaving 22 bases between them. Germline-derived CDR1 and CDR2 are MDHEN and SYDVKM. Combining a sample-barcoded 5' primer with a J-beta primer mix, a second PCR ran for roughly 6 to 12 cycles. Tags on each cDNA molecule came from a template-switch adaptor with 12 random nucleotides. TCRdb re-called the 5' RACE reads through MiXCR, storing one row per CDR3 protein. The sample comprises 1 million or so distinct CDR3 sequences, approximately 26% of which are singletons, and approximately 0.79% rests with the top ten. Approximately 9.6 milliliters of peripheral blood were drawn from each donor into EDTA-treated tubes. The same data also contributed to another study, on T cells of mothers and their children. As that report states: Input to cDNA synthesis comprised all extracted RNA, at a ratio of approximately 1.4 ug per 15 ul. Overlap ran slightly, non-significantly higher for related than unrelated mother-child pairs.

The chain combines TRBV28 with TRBJ2-6; D not certain. The sample consisted of blood. This clonotype was sampled from a girl aged 2 to 10 in good health. The DNA of the CDR3 is TGTGCCAGCACCACGGGCCCAGGACGGCAGGACTCTGGGGCCAACGTCCTGACTTTC. Protein: CASTTGPGRQDSGANVLTF. The whole variable domain, remainder taken from reference TRBV28 and TRBJ2-6, is DVKVTQSSRYLVKRTGEKVFLECVQDMDHENMFWYRQDPGLGLRLIYFSYDVKMKEKGDIPEGYSVSREKKERFSLILESASTNQTSMYLCASTTGPGRQDSGANVLTFGAGSRLTVL.